The TCR beta chain described here comes from a study of blood T cell repertoires in COVID-19. Losses at the gene ends were 3 bases for V and 7 bases for J; bases not matched to a gene: 0. Germline loops: CDR1 LGHDT, CDR2 YNNKEL (reference sequence). This CDR3 is built from 15 residues. Clones were read by immunoSEQ multiplex PCR, and TCRdb kept only the in-frame ones, dropping some. The top ten clones hold around 0.94% of a sample with 350,000 to 450,000 clones, about 89% of them seen once. This clone appeared a single time. The chain is built from TRBV3-1 (or the pseudogene TRBV3-2) and TRBJ2-1; 16 nucleotides match TRBD2. The sequence was obtained from a woman aged 40 to 50 who had been exposed to COVID-19. The specimen sequenced was PBMCs or T cells enriched from blood (not recorded which). The CDR3 DNA follows: TGTGCCAGCAGCCAGGGACTAGCGGGGGGGAATGAGCAGTTCTTC. Its protein product is CASSQGLAGGNEQFF.